In its sample, the clone carrying this T cell receptor beta chain was seen many times. Antigen: not known. The data derive from a study of regulatory T cells in long-lasting Graves disease. The study, taken as a whole, reports: Results may be inaccurate due to the small sample size.

Construction of the TCR beta libraries employed iRepertoire HTBI primers in conjunction with Arm-PCR of CDR3 regions. Per the study methods: Identification of gene segments yielded around 64 TRBV and 13 to 15 TRBJ across samples. TCRdb reprocessed the multiplex PCR reads with MiXCR, giving one entry per CDR3 protein. The V and J calls follow TCRdb's processing rather than the paper's. The repertoire holds about 420,000 distinct CDR3 sequences, with 16% as singletons. Time point defined: newly diagnosed GD, antithyroid drugs for less than 3 months. PBMCs provided the RNA from which the TCR library was made. As collected, the peripheral blood samples measured about 9.6 milliliters each and went into EDTA tubes. This CDR3 comprises 14 residues. V lost 1 base to trimming and J lost 4 bases, with 11 bases between them. Germline V gives CDR1 SGHVS, CDR2 FQNEAQ. These data are also associated with another study on T cells in Graves' hyperthyroidism and ophthalmopathy. As that report states: A set of HTBI primers served as the primers for a first-round RT-PCR of the TCR CDR3.

The clonotype originates from a woman aged 18-29 years with Graves disease. The specimen comprised peripheral blood mononuclear cells (PBMCs), sampled at new diagnosis, from a patient treated with antithyroid drugs. The rearrangement joins TRBV7-8 to TRBJ2-7, with D possibly TRBD1 on 5 matching bases. The CDR3 protein is CASSLGAGQYEQYF. CDR3 coding DNA: TGTGCCAGCAGCTTAGGGGCAGGGCAATACGAGCAGTACTTC.